This T cell receptor beta chain was recovered during a study of blood T cells in healthy people across ages (dated by TCRdb to the mid-2010s). With regard to the full study: Template switching captured roughly one uniquely barcoded TCR beta cDNA molecule per two T cells in model experiments. Two additional independent replicas of 1 million unique cDNA reads from the same blood draw were analyzed for two donors (one aged 18 to 30 and one aged 80 or older). Age-related changes in TCR beta repertoire diversity were measured in the study by deep sequencing normalized with unique cDNA molecular identifiers. Donors of different ages were randomly distributed across sequencing lanes to avoid experimental bias. Four age groups were formed from the donors: young (average around 15 years), middle-aged (more than 35), aged (about 62) and long-lived (more than 75).

About this clonotype: It lacks a known antigen. No quality values exist for individual bases; no much larger clone is one base distant.

The 39 donors, aged about 6 to 95 years, were systemically healthy Caucasian individuals from Russia. Each donor gave 8 to 10 milliliters of peripheral blood, drawn into EDTA-treated Vacutainer tubes. Ficoll-Paque density-gradient centrifugation was used to isolate PBMCs, with at least 6 million per sample. Total RNA, at least 6 micrograms per sample, was extracted from PBMCs with Trizol reagent. For every donor, an aliquot of PBMCs went through flow cytometry to measure the percentages of naive CD45RAhigh/CD27high T cells. The CDR3 starts with the cysteine, ends with the phenylalanine, and has 15 residues. Just CDR3 DNA is preserved here, 45 bases in frame from base 1. What the research found in general, with its limitations: The long-lived group showed more naive CD4+ T cells, fewer expanded clones and increased TCR diversity than the aged group, suggesting age selection. Bulk unsorted PBMC profiling prevented conclusive comparison of naive and antigen-experienced compartments. A strong correlation was found between observed TCR beta diversity and the percentage of naive T cells measured by flow cytometry. Donor CMV infection status was unknown, potentially confounding age-related changes in expanded clonotypes. As age increased, observed TCR beta diversity per million T cells dropped in a roughly linear way, and a significant reduction was already evident by age 40. Estimates of total diversity based on one million sequenced T cells were considered lower bounds and underestimates.

Library preparation employed 5' RACE. The listed sequencing device is Illumina HiSeq 2500. The second PCR ran for about 6 to 12 cycles and used a J-beta primer mix along with a sample-barcoded 5' primer. Each TCR beta cDNA molecule received a unique molecular identifier from a template-switch 5' adaptor carrying 12 random nucleotides. At least 3 million CDR3-containing paired-end reads were obtained from each sample. First-strand cDNA synthesis was performed from all RNA using the Mint cDNA synthesis kit, with priming by a TRBC-specific oligonucleotide. After uracil-DNA glycosylase treatment, a first 18-cycle PCR used universal primers M1SS and BC2_uni_R on all cDNA. Turning to the authors' computational methods: For normalization, 1 million high-quality reads were randomly selected from each sample, with every read carrying a distinct molecular identifier. Reads with shared molecular identifiers were discarded instead of being binned into consensus sequences. CDR3 identification, clonotype clustering and error correction used MiTCR with a Q25 quality threshold and the strictest error-elimination algorithm. A nonparametric unseen species model with Euler transformation was used to estimate lower-bound total TCR beta diversity. The raw public reads went through TCRdb reprocessing: fastp at Q25, MiXCR clone calling, in-frame beta chains kept. Each record represents a unique CDR3 protein, reported with the most common genes and DNA among its rows. The V and J calls come from TCRdb's annotation, not from the publication. The sample table lists more than 800,000 distinct CDR3 sequences, around 28% of them with a count of one. The top ten hold 15% to 20% of the sample.

The rearrangement joined TRBV21-1 to TRBJ2-7; the table names TRBD1, a call not compared with the DNA. TRBV21-1 is designated a pseudogene. The sequence derives from an elderly woman in good health. Sequencing was done on a sample of blood. The sequenced DNA is TGTGCCAGCAGCAAAGTTGAGGGACAGCCCTACGAGCAGTACTTC. This translates into CASSKVEGQPYEQYF.